This T cell receptor (beta chain) originates from a study of blood T cell repertoires in COVID-19. Turning to the study itself: The United States, Italy and Spain supplied acute and convalescent COVID-19 samples. From T cells, B-cell-depleted T cells, or PBMCs came the material, which was cDNA or gDNA.

The CDR3 has 14 amino acids. Germline assignment: CDR1 SGHRS and CDR2 YFSETQ. Trimming at V came to 1 base and at J to 5 bases, leaving 3 bases not matched to a gene. In the authors' methods: By means of reference gene primer amplification, nucleated cell counts were estimated. Using immunoSEQ multiplex PCR, the repertoire was profiled, and TCRdb retains in-frame clones only, with some absent. The V and J calls and the clone size are those of that table, but D and trimming were determined from the DNA. The sample carries fewer than 300,000 clones, approximately 89% recorded once. The sample comprised peripheral blood. This TCR was sampled from a woman aged 50 to 60 with acute or convalescent COVID-19. V is TRBV5-1 and J is TRBJ2-5; 9 bases are shared with TRBD2. CDR3 amino acids: CASSLTSGSETQYF. CDR3 coding DNA: TGCGCCAGCAGCTTGACTAGCGGGTCGGAGACCCAGTACTTC.